The 6 T cell receptor beta chains listed next were all sequenced from one sample in a study of radiotherapy plus CTLA-4 blockade in lung cancer. Only in-frame clones appear in the TCRdb table, and some are missing; sequencing was by immunoSEQ multiplex PCR. The repertoire has 55,000 to 85,000 clones, approximately 79% of them found once; the top ten carry 16%. The sample here was peripheral blood, taken from a patient treated with radiotherapy plus ipilimumab. The source of these receptors is a human donor with non-small cell lung cancer whose response to radiotherapy plus ipilimumab could not be evaluated. Some clones in this sample may be carry-over from other donors' samples.

This clone was detected only once. J is TRBJ2-1 and V is TRBV19, with 9 bases lining up with TRBD2. The CDR3 covers 17 residues. Germline CDR1 reads LNHDA; CDR2 reads SQIVND (reference sequence). The V and J ends lost 5 bases and 1 base, in that order; junction bases with no gene match: 9. Here the CDR3 reads CASSPRDSGGSYNEQFF. The CDR3, as DNA: TGTGCCAGTAGTCCCCGGGATAGCGGGGGATCCTACAATGAGCAGTTCTTC.

The chain uses TRBV5-1 and TRBJ1-1; 10 bases are shared with TRBD1. After removal of 0 bases from V and 5 bases from J, the junction contained 4 bases not matched to a gene. The CDR3 runs to 15 residues. Germline V CDR1 and CDR2: SGHRS, YFSETQ. CDR3 sequence: CASSLAGQGDTEAFF. CDR3 coding DNA: TGCGCCAGCAGCTTGGCAGGACAGGGGGATACTGAAGCTTTCTTT.

The count of this clone is one. J is TRBJ2-3 and V is TRBV19; 12 bases are shared with TRBD2. V dropped 5 bases and J dropped 5; count of bases not matched to a gene: 8. This CDR3 is built from 16 residues. The germline CDR1 and CDR2 sequences are LNHDA and SQIVND (reference sequence). The CDR3 DNA reads as TGTGCCAGTAGTCCCCGGACTAGCGGGGTTGGAGATACGCAGTATTTT. It translates to CASSPRTSGVGDTQYF.

This clone has a handful of counts. The J gene is TRBJ2-1, the V gene TRBV6-5; possibly TRBD2 for D (7 bases). The V and J ends lost 0 bases and 5 bases respectively, with 14 bases between them. Germline assignment: CDR1 MNHEY and CDR2 SVGAGI. CDR3 length: 16 residues. CDR3 DNA: TGTGCCAGCAGTTACTCGAGCCGGGGGGCCGACAATGAGCAGTTCTTC. Protein: CASSYSSRGADNEQFF.

This rearrangement joins TRBV2 to TRBJ2-1; D gene ambiguous. V lost 2 bases and J 7 bases, leaving 18 bases between the germline ends. The CDR3 runs to 16 residues. Germline assignment: CDR1 SNHLY and CDR2 FYNNEI. The CDR3 region is CASSEIRGNLLNEQFF. The CDR3 DNA follows: TGTGCCAGCAGTGAAATACGAGGTAACCTACTAAATGAGCAGTTCTTC.

V and J are TRBV5-6 and TRBJ1-5; the D gene is possibly TRBD1 (6 bases). Germline V lookup: CDR1 SGHDT, CDR2 YYEEEE. Trimming shortened V by 4 bases and J by 2 bases, and 10 bases separated the two germline ends. The CDR3 sequence is 14 residues long. This CDR3 is CASSPRQGNQPQHF. The CDR3 DNA reads TGTGCCAGCAGCCCGAGACAGGGCAATCAGCCCCAGCATTTT.